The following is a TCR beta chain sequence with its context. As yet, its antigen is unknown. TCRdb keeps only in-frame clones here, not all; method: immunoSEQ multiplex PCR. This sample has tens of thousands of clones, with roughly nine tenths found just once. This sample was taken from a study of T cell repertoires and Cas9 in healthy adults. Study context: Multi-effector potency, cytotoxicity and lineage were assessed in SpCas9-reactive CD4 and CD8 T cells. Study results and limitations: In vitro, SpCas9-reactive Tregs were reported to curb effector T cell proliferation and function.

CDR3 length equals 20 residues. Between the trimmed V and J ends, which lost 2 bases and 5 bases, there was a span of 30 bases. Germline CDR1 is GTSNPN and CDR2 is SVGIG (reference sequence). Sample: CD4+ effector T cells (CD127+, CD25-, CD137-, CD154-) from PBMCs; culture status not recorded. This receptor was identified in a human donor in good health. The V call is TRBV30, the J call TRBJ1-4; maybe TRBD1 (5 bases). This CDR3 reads CAWSSGIGWGGGTGNEKLFF. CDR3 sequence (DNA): TGTGCCTGGAGTAGCGGTATCGGCTGGGGTGGTGGGACTGGCAATGAAAAACTGTTTTTT.